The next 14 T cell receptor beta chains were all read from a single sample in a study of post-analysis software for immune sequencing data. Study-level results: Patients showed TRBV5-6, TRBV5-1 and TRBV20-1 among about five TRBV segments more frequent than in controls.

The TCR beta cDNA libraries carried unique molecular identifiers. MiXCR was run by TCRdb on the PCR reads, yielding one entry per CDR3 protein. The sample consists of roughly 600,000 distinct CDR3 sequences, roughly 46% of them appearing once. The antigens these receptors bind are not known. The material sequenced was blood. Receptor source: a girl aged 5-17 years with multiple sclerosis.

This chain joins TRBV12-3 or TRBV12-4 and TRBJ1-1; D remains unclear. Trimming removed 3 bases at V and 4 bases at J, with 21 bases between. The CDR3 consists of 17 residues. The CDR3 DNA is TGTGCCAGCAGTTTCCCACCCACCACGCAGCTCAGCACTGAAGCTTTCTTT. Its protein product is CASSFPPTTQLSTEAFF.

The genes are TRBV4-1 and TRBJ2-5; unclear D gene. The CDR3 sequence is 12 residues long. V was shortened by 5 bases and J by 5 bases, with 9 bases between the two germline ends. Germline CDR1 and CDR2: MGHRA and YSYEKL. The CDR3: CASSGESETQYF. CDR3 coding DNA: TGCGCCAGCAGCGGGGAATCCGAGACCCAGTACTTC.

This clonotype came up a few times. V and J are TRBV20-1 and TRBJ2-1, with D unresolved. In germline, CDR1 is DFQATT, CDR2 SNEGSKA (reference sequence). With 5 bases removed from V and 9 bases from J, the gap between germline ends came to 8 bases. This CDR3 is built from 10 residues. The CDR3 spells CSARAFEQFF. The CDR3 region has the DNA TGCAGTGCTCGAGCATTTGAGCAGTTCTTC.

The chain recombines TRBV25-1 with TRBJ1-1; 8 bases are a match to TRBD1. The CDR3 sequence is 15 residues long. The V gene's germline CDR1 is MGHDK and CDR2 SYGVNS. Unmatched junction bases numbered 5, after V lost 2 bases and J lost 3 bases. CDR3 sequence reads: CASSEKGTGHTEAFF. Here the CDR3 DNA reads TGTGCCAGCAGTGAAAAGGGGACAGGTCACACTGAAGCTTTCTTT. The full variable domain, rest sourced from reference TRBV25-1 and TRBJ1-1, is EADIYQTPRYLVIGTGKKITLECSQTMGHDKMYWYQQDPGMELHLIHYSYGVNSTEKGDLSSESTVSRIRTEHFPLTLESARPSHTSQYLCASSEKGTGHTEAFFGQGTRLTVV.

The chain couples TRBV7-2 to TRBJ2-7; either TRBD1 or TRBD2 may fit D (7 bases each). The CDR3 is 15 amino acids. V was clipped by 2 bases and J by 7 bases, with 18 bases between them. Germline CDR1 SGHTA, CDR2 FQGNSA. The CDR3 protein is CASSLSPGRGQEQYF. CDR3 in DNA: TGTGCCAGCAGCTTATCCCCGGGGAGGGGGCAAGAGCAGTACTTC. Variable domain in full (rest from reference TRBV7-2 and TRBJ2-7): GAGVSQSPSNKVTEKGKDVELRCDPISGHTALYWYRQSLGQGLEFLIYFQGNSAPDKSGLPSDRFSAERTGGSVSTLTIQRTQQEDSAVYLCASSLSPGRGQEQYFGPGTRLTVT.

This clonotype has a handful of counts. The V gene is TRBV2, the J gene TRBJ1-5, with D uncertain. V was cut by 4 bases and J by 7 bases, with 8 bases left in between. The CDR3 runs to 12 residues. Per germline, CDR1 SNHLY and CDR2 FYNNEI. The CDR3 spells CASSVTNQPQHF. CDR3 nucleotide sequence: TGTGCCAGCAGTGTGACTAACCAGCCCCAGCATTTT.

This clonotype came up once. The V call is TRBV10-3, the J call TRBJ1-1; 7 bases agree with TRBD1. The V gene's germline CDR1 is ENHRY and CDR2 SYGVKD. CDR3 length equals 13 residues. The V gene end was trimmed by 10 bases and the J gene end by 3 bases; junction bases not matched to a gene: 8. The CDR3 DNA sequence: TGTGCCACCTCAACCCAGGGGGACACTGAAGCTTTCTTT. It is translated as CATSTQGDTEAFF.

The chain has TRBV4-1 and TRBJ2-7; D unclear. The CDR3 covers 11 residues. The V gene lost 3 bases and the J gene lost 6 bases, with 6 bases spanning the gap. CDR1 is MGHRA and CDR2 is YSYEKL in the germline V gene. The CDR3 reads CASSQGFEQYF. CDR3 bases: TGCGCCAGCAGCCAGGGATTCGAGCAGTACTTC.

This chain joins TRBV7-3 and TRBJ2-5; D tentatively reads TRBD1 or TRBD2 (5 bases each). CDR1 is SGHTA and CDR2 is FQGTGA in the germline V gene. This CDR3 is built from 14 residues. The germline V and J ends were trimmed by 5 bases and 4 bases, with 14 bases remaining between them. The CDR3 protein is CASSKTGTPETQYF. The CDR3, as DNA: TGTGCCAGCAGCAAAACCGGGACCCCAGAGACCCAGTACTTC.

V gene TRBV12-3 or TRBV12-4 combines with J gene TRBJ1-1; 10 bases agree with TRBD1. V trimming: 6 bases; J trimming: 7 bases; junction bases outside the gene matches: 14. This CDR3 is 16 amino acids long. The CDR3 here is CASRARDRGGINEAFF. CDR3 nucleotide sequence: TGTGCCAGCAGAGCCCGGGACAGGGGAGGGATCAATGAAGCTTTCTTT.

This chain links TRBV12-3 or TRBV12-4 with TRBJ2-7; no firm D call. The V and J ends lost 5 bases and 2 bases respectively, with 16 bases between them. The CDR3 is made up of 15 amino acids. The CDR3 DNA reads TGTGCCAGCAGTCCGATGTTGAGCGCCGCCTACGAGCAGTACTTC. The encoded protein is CASSPMLSAAYEQYF.

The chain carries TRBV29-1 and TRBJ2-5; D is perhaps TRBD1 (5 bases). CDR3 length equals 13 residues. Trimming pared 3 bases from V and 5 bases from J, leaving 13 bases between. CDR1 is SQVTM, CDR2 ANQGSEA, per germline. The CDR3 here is CSVEDPGRETQYF. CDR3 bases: TGCAGCGTTGAGGACCCAGGGCGGGAGACCCAGTACTTC.

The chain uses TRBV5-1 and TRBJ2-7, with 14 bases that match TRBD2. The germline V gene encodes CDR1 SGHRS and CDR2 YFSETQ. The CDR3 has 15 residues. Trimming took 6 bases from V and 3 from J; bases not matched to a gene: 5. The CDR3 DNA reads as TGCGCCAGCAACCTCGGGACTAGCGGGAGCTACGAGCAGTACTTC. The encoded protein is CASNLGTSGSYEQYF.

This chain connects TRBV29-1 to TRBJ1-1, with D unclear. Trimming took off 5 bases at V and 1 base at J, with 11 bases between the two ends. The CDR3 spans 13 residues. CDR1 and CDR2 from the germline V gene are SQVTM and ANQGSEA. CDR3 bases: TGCAGCGTTCGGCATTCAGGGAACACTGAAGCTTTCTTT. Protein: CSVRHSGNTEAFF. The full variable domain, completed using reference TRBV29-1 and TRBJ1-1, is SAVISQKPSRDICQRGTSLTIQCQVDSQVTMMFWYRQQPGQSLTLIATANQGSEATYESGFVIDKFPISRPNLTFSTLTVSNMSPEDSSIYLCSVRHSGNTEAFFGQGTRLTVV.